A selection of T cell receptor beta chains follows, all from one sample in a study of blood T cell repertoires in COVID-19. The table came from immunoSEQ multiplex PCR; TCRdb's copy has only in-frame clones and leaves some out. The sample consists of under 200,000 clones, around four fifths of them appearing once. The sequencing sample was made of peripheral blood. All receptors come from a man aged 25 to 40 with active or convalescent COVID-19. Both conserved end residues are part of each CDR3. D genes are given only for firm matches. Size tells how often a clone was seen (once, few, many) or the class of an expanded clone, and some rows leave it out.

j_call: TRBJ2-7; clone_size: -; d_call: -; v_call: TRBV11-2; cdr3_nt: TGTGCCAGCAGCTTAGATCTCGGAATAGCGGCCCGTTACGAGCAGTACTTC; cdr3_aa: CASSLDLGIAARYEQYF
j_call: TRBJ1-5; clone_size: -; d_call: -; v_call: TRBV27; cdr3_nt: TGTGCCAGCAGTTTTAGGACAGATAGCAATCAGCCCCAGCATTTT; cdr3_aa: CASSFRTDSNQPQHF
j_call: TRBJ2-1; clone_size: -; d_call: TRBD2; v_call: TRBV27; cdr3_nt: TGTGCCAGCAGTTCCCCTAGCGGCCCACGCCACAATGAGCAGTTCTTC; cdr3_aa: CASSSPSGPRHNEQFF
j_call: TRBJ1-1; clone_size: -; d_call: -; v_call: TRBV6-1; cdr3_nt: TGTGCCAGCAGTGAACTAGAACAATCGAACACTGAAGCTTTCTTT; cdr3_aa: CASSELEQSNTEAFF
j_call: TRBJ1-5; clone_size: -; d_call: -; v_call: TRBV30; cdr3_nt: TGTGCCTGGAGTCACACAGGTGGCAATCAGCCCCAGCATTTT; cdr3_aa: CAWSHTGGNQPQHF
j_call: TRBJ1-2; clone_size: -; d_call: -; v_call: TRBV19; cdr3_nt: TGTGCCAGTAGTATAGAGGTGAAACAGGGAGTGGCCTATGGCTACACCTTC; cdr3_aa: CASSIEVKQGVAYGYTF
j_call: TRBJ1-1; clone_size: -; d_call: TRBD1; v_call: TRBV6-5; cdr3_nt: TGTGCCAGCAGTTACGGCAGGGGGCAAGGGACTGAAGCTTTCTTT; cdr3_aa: CASSYGRGQGTEAFF
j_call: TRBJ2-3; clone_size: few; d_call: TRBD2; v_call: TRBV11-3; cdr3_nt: TGTGCCAGCAGCTGGGGACTAGCGGGGAAGGGGGCCTGGACAGATACGCAGTATTTT; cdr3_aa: CASSWGLAGKGAWTDTQYF
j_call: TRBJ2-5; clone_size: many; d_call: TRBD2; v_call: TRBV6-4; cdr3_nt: TGTGCCAGCAGTGACTCGACTAGCGGGGGGGCAGAGACCCAGTACTTC; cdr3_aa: CASSDSTSGGAETQYF
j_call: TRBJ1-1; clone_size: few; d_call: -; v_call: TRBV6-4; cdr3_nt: TGTGCCAGCCCAGGGGAGGGGAACACTGAAGCTTTCTTT; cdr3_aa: CASPGEGNTEAFF
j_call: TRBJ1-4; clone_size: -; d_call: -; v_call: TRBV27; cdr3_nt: TGTGCCAGCAGGCCGAGTTCATCTAATGAAAAACTGTTTTTT; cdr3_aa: CASRPSSSNEKLFF
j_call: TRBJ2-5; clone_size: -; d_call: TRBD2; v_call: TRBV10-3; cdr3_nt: TGTGCCATCAGTGCGACCTCTAGCGGGGGGGCGGAGACCCAGTACTTC; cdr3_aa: CAISATSSGGAETQYF
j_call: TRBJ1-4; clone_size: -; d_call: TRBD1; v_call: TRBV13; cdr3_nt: TGTGCCAGCAGCTCTCCGCGACAGGGGCATGAAAAACTGTTTTTT; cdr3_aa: CASSSPRQGHEKLFF
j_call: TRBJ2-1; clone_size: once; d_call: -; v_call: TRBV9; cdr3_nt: TGTGCCAGCAGCGAACAGGTTGGGTCCTACAATGAGCAGTTCTTC; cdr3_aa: CASSEQVGSYNEQFF
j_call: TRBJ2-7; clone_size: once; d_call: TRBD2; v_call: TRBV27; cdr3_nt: TGTGCCAGCAGTTCGACAAACTGGGGGGGGGACTACGAGCAGTACTTC; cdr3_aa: CASSSTNWGGDYEQYF
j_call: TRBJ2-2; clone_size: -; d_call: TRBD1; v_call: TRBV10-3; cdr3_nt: TGTGCCATCAGTGACCTCCCGAGACAGGGGGCGACTGCCGGGGAGCTGTTTTTT; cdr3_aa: CAISDLPRQGATAGELFF
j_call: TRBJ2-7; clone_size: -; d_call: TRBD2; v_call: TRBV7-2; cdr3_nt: TGTGCCAGCAGCTTAGTGCCCGGGACTAGCGGGAGGGCCGTCGAGCAGTACTTC; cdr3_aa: CASSLVPGTSGRAVEQYF
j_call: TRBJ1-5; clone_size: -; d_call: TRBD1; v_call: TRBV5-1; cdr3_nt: TGCGCCAGCACCCTGGACAGGCTCAATCAGCCCCAGCATTTT; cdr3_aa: CASTLDRLNQPQHF
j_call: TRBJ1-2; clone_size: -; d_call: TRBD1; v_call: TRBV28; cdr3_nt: TGTGCCAGCAGTCCCCAGCCCCCCGACAGGGAGGTTAACTATGGCTACACCTTC; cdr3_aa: CASSPQPPDREVNYGYTF
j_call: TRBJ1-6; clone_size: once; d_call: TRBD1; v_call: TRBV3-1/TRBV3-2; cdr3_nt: TGTGCCAGCAGCCAGGCAGGGGGTCAAGGTTCACCCCTCCACTTT; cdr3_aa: CASSQAGGQGSPLHF
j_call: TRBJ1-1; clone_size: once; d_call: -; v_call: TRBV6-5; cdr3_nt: TGTGCCAGCTTTAAACAGGGAAACACTGAAGCTTTCTTT; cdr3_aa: CASFKQGNTEAFF
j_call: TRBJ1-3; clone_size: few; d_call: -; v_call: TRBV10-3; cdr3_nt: TGTGCCGCGTCGTCTAAGGGGTCCGGCCCTGGAAACACCATATATTTT; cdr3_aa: CAASSKGSGPGNTIYF
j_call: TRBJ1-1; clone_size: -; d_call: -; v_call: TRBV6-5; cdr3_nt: TGTGCCAGCAGTTACCGCCCGGAGGGGAACACTGAAGCTTTCTTT; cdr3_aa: CASSYRPEGNTEAFF
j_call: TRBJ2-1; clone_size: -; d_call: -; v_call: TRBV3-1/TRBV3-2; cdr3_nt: TGTGCCAGCAGCCGAACTAGCCTAAATGAGCAGTTCTTC; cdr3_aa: CASSRTSLNEQFF
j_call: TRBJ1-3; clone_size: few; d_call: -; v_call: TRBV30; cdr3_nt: TGTGCCTGGAAACTCGGCTCTGGAAACACCATATATTTT; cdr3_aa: CAWKLGSGNTIYF
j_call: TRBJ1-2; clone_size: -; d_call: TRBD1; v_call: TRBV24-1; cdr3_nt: TGTGCCACCAGTGAAGGACAGGGGAGGGACTATGGCTACACCTTC; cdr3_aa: CATSEGQGRDYGYTF
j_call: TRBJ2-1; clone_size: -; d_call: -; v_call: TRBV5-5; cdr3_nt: TGTGCCAGCAGCTTTGTAAAGGCGGAGGACAATGAGCAGTTCTTC; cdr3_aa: CASSFVKAEDNEQFF
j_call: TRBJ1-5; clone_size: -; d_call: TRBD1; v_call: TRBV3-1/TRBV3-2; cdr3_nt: TGTGCCAGCAGCCGCGGACAGGGAAAAGGTCAGCCCCAGCATTTT; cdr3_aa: CASSRGQGKGQPQHF
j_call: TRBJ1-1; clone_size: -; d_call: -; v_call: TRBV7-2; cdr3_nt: TGTGCCAGCAGCTTAACACCGCTTCAAGCTTTCTTT; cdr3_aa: CASSLTPLQAFF
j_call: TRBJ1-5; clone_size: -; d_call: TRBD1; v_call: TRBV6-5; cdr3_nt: TGTGCCAGCAGTAGACAGGGTGGCAATCAGCCCCAGCATTTT; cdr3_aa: CASSRQGGNQPQHF
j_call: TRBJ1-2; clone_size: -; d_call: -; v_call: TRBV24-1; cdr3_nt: TGTGCCACCGAATCGGGGAACTATGGCTACACCTTC; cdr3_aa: CATESGNYGYTF
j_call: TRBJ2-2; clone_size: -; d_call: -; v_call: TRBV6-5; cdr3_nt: TGTGCCAGCAAGGAGGGGCCCAATTACACCGGGGAGCTGTTTTTT; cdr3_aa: CASKEGPNYTGELFF
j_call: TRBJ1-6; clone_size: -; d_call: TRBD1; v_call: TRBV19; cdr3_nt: TGTGCCAGTAGTCTCTTTTCGGCGGACAGGGGAAATTCACCCCTCCACTTT; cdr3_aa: CASSLFSADRGNSPLHF
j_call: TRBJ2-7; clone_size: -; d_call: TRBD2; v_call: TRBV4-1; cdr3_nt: TGCGCCAGCAGCCAAAGTGGGACTAGCAGCTACGAGCAGTACTTC; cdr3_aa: CASSQSGTSSYEQYF
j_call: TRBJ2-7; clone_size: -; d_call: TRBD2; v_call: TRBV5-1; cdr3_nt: TGCGCCAGCACCCTAGCGGGAGTGTTCGGCTCCTACGAGCAGTACTTC; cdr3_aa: CASTLAGVFGSYEQYF
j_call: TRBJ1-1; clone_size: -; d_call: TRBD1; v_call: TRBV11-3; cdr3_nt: TGTGCCAGCAGCTACTCGGACAGGGGGCCTCGGACTGAAGCTTTCTTT; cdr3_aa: CASSYSDRGPRTEAFF
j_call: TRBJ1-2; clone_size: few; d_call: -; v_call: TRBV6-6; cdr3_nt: TGTGCCAGCAGTCGAAACTCGGATCCCCGGGGCTATGGCTACACCTTC; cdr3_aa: CASSRNSDPRGYGYTF
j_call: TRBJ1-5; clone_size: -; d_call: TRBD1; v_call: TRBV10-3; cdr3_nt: TGTGCCATCAGTGAGTCGGTGACAGGGGATCAGCCCCAGCATTTT; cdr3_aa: CAISESVTGDQPQHF
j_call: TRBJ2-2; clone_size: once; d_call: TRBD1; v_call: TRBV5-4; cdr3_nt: TGTGCCAGCAGCCCGGACAGGGGCGACACCGGGGAGCTGTTTTTT; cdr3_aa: CASSPDRGDTGELFF
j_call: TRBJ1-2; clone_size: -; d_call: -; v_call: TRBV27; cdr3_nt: TGTGCCAGCAGTTTATCCCACGGGGGAGGGATCCCTTATGGCTACACCTTC; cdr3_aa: CASSLSHGGGIPYGYTF
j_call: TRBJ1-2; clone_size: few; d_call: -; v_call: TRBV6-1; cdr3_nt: TGTGCCAGCAGTGATGCAGGGCTGAACTATGGCTACACCTTC; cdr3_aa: CASSDAGLNYGYTF
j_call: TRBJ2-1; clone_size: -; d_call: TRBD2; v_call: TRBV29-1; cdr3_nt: TGCAGCGTTGTGGGGCCTAGCGGGGAACGCTACAATGAGCAGTTCTTC; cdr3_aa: CSVVGPSGERYNEQFF
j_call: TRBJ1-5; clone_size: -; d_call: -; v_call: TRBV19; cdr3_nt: TGTGCCAGTAGTTATAGGACCGACTATCTTAGCAATCAGCCCCAGCATTTT; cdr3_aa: CASSYRTDYLSNQPQHF
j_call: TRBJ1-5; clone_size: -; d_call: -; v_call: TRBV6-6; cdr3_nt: TGTGCCAGCAGTTACTCGGAGCAAGCTCAGCCCCAGCATTTT; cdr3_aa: CASSYSEQAQPQHF
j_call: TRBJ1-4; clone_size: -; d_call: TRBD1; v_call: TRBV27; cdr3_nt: TGTGCCAGCAGAACCGGACAGGGCAATGAAAAACTGTTTTTT; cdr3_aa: CASRTGQGNEKLFF